The 17 T cell receptor beta chains listed next were all sequenced from one sample in a study of PD-1 blockade in classical Hodgkin lymphoma. There was relapse after autologous stem cell transplantation in every patient, and there was variation in brentuximab vedotin exposure. Method: immunoSEQ multiplex PCR; TCRdb's copy keeps in-frame clones and lacks some. The sample comprises under 20,000 clones, just over 85% of which are singletons, and about an eighth rests with the top ten. The sequencing used peripheral blood mononuclear cells (PBMCs), collected before the second cycle of nivolumab. The receptors stem from a human donor with classical Hodgkin lymphoma.

The CDR3 reads CASSQDGLPGNTIYF. The CDR3 nucleotides are TGCGCCAGCAGCCAAGATGGACTCCCGGGAAACACCATATATTTT. The chain recombines TRBV4-3 with TRBJ1-3; no definite D call. Trimming stripped 0 bases from V and 4 bases from J, with 10 bases between. CDR1 is LGHNA and CDR2 is YSLEER in the germline V gene. CDR3 length: 15 amino acids.

CDR3 bases: TGTGCCAGCAGCCTTTACAGTGCCTCCTACAATGAGCAGTTCTTC. Residues: CASSLYSASYNEQFF. The J gene is TRBJ2-1, the V gene TRBV11-3; unclear D gene. The V and J ends lost 5 bases and 0 bases respectively, with 11 bases between them. Germline CDR1 SGHNT, CDR2 YENEEA. The CDR3 sequence is 15 residues long. Full variable domain (remainder filled in from reference TRBV11-3 and TRBJ2-1): EAGVVQSPRYKIIEKKQPVAFWCNPISGHNTLYWYLQNLGQGPELLIRYENEEAVDDSQLPKDRFSAERLKGVDSTLKIQPAELGDSAVYLCASSLYSASYNEQFFGPGTRLTVL.

The V call is TRBV7-9, the J call TRBJ2-3, with 7 bases identical to TRBD1. The CDR3 runs to 15 residues. Germline V CDR1 and CDR2: SEHNR, FQNEAQ (reference sequence). The V and J ends lost 3 bases and 1 base, in that order; junction bases with no gene match: 4. Here the CDR3 reads CASSFSGQGTDTQYF. CDR3 coding DNA: TGTGCCAGCAGCTTTTCCGGACAGGGCACAGATACGCAGTATTTT. Looking up the rest from reference TRBV7-9 and TRBJ2-3 gives the full variable domain: DTGVSQNPRHKITKRGQNVTFRCDPISEHNRLYWYRQTLGQGPEFLTYFQNEAQLEKSRLLSDRFSAERPKGSFSTLEIQRTEQGDSAMYLCASSFSGQGTDTQYFGPGTRLTVL.

The V and J genes are TRBV27 and TRBJ1-2, with TRBD1 matching 7 bases. The CDR3 length is 14 residues. Unmatched junction bases numbered 5, after V lost 5 bases and J lost 2 bases. Germline V gene lookup returns CDR1 MNHEY and CDR2 SMNVEV (reference sequence). CDR3: CASSRGLGNYGYTF. CDR3 DNA: TGTGCCAGCAGTAGGGGGCTTGGGAACTATGGCTACACCTTC.

This rearrangement joins TRBV6-6 to TRBJ2-1, with TRBD2 identical over 11 bases. Germline V CDR1 and CDR2: MNHNY, SVGAGI (reference sequence). CDR3 size: 15 residues. Trimming at V came to 6 bases and at J to 7 bases, leaving 8 bases not matched to a gene. CDR3 protein: CASSSRLAGINEQFF. For the CDR3, the DNA is TGTGCCAGCAGCTCCCGACTAGCGGGGATTAATGAGCAGTTCTTC.

The J gene is TRBJ1-2, the V gene TRBV12-5; D call uncertain. This CDR3 contains 13 residues. With 0 bases removed from V and 7 bases from J, the gap between germline ends came to 9 bases. CDR1 is LGHNT, CDR2 FRNRAP, per germline. The CDR3 DNA sequence: TGTGCTAGTGGTTTGGTAGGAGGTGGTGGCTACACCTTC. This sequence encodes CASGLVGGGGYTF.

The chain couples TRBV11-1 to TRBJ1-1; D gene unclear. The ends were cut back, 4 bases at V and 7 bases at J, with 10 bases in the middle. The V gene's germline CDR1 is SGHAT and CDR2 FQDESV (reference sequence). The CDR3 totals 12 residues. In DNA, the CDR3 is TGTGCCAGCAGCTCGACTGGGATTGAAGCTTTCTTT. Protein product: CASSSTGIEAFF.

The rearrangement uses TRBV7-9 and TRBJ1-1; D may be TRBD1 (6 bases). CDR1 SEHNR and CDR2 FQNEAQ come from the germline V gene (reference sequence). V lost 5 bases and J lost 1, with 17 bases in between. The CDR3 loop spans 16 amino acids. This chain's CDR3 is CASSPQGRDRNTEAFF. As DNA, the CDR3 is TGTGCCAGCAGCCCGCAGGGGAGGGATAGGAACACTGAAGCTTTCTTT.

In nucleotides, the CDR3 is TGTGCCAGCGGACCTCGATTACAAGTTTTCACAGATACGCAGTATTTT. This gives the protein CASGPRLQVFTDTQYF. This chain joins TRBV5-4 and TRBJ2-3; no clear D gene. V lost 7 bases to trimming and J lost 2 bases, with 20 bases between them. Per the germline V gene, CDR1 is SGHNT and CDR2 is YYREEE (reference sequence). The CDR3 is 16 amino acids. Supplemented by reference TRBV5-4 and TRBJ2-3, the full variable domain reads ETGVTQSPTHLIKTRGQQVTLRCSSQSGHNTVSWYQQALGQGPQFIFQYYREEENGRGNFPPRFSGLQFPNYSSELNVNALELDDSALYLCASGPRLQVFTDTQYFGPGTRLTVL.

This chain connects TRBV7-9 to TRBJ2-1, with 8 nucleotides matching TRBD1. With 4 bases clipped from V and 6 bases from J, the junction kept 11 bases outside the gene matches. This CDR3 spans 16 amino acids. Germline values: CDR1 SEHNR, CDR2 FQNEAQ (reference sequence). In DNA form, the CDR3 reads TGTGCCAGCAGCTCCACCGGGACAGGTCGAACCAATGAGCAGTTCTTC. Translation: CASSSTGTGRTNEQFF.

This rearrangement joins TRBV5-1 to TRBJ2-1; D is unclear. The germline gives CDR1 SGHRS, CDR2 YFSETQ. The length of the CDR3 is 12 residues. V lost 0 bases and J lost 10, with 8 bases in between. The CDR3 spells CASSLAGPEQFF. Written as DNA, the CDR3 is TGCGCCAGCAGCTTGGCCGGGCCAGAGCAGTTCTTC.

The V call is TRBV5-1, the J call TRBJ1-4; D is perhaps TRBD1 (5 bases). The germline gives CDR1 SGHRS, CDR2 YFSETQ. Between the trimmed V and J ends, which lost 4 bases and 0 bases, there was a span of 13 bases. The CDR3 length is 16 residues. The CDR3 DNA sequence: TGCGCCAGCAGCGCCGGGCAGGGTGCAACTAATGAAAAACTGTTTTTT. Translating gives CASSAGQGATNEKLFF.

This clone was seen a few times. The chain carries TRBV7-9 and TRBJ2-5; 13 bases map to TRBD2. The germline V gene has CDR1 SEHNR and CDR2 FQNEAQ (reference sequence). J lost 2 bases, V lost 5 bases, and 8 bases had no gene match. This CDR3 comprises 17 residues. Here the CDR3 DNA reads TGTGCCAGCAGCCCGGGACTAGCGGGGTTAGGGCAAGAGACCCAGTACTTC. Amino acid sequence: CASSPGLAGLGQETQYF.

The chain employs TRBV5-1 and TRBJ2-3; D gene unclear. CDR3 length: 13 amino acids. CDR1 and CDR2 from the germline V gene are SGHRS and YFSETQ. Trimming cost V 0 bases and J 5 bases, with 7 bases left between them. As DNA, the CDR3 is TGCGCCAGCAGCTTGGGTCTCAGAGATACGCAGTATTTT. Its protein is CASSLGLRDTQYF.

This clone appeared a single time. This sequence joins TRBV5-1 and TRBJ1-4; D is possibly TRBD1 (6 bases). The ends were cut back, 4 bases at V and 4 bases at J, with 14 bases in the middle. CDR3 size: 15 residues. Germline V CDR1 and CDR2: SGHRS, YFSETQ. DNA for the CDR3: TGCGCCAGCAGCCTCCAGGGGAGTGGTAATGAAAAACTGTTTTTT. This translates into CASSLQGSGNEKLFF.

About this clone itself: A read error may produce the germline difference seen at one junction end. The chain is built from TRBV7-7 and TRBJ2-5; D remains ambiguous. CDR3 size: 16 residues. CDR1 is SSHAT, CDR2 FNYEAQ, per germline (reference sequence). The CDR3 DNA sequence: TGTGCTAGCAGCTTAGGAAGCAGGCTCTCAGAAGAGACCCAGTACTTC. Encoded protein: CASSLGSRLSEETQYF.

The chain has TRBV6-6 and TRBJ2-2, with 7 bases aligning to TRBD1. CDR3 size: 15 residues. CDR1 MNHNY and CDR2 SVGAGI come from the germline V gene (reference sequence). The ends lost 2 bases at V and 1 base at J; junction bases unmatched: 1. CDR3 bases: TGTGCCAGCAGTTACCGGACAGGGAACACCGGGGAGCTGTTTTTT. This translates into CASSYRTGNTGELFF.